The table lists the clone carrying this T cell receptor (beta chain) with a count of one. V shed 5 bases and J 0 bases; nucleotides not matched to a gene: 10. Germline CDR1 and CDR2: SGHTA and FQGNSA. This CDR3 region has 17 residues. This entry is derived from a study of blood T cell repertoires in COVID-19. Background on the study: Sites in the United States, Italy and Spain provided acute and convalescent COVID-19 samples. The analysed material was cDNA or gDNA that came from T cells, B-cell-depleted T cells, or PBMCs.

Original analysis: Amplifying reference gene primers gave estimates of nucleated cell counts. TCRdb's table, derived via immunoSEQ multiplex PCR, lists solely in-frame clones and lacks some. V and J calls and clone size are as listed in that table; D and trimming were resolved from the DNA. The sample includes approximately 220,000 clones, about 86% of them seen just once. This receptor was obtained from a woman aged 25-40 years who had recovered from COVID-19. The V call is TRBV7-2, the J call TRBJ1-2; 9 positions match TRBD1. Sequencing was carried out using peripheral blood. The CDR3 DNA is TGTGCCAGCAGCGTAACAGGGGGCCAAGGGACTAACTATGGCTACACCTTC. Translation: CASSVTGGQGTNYGYTF.